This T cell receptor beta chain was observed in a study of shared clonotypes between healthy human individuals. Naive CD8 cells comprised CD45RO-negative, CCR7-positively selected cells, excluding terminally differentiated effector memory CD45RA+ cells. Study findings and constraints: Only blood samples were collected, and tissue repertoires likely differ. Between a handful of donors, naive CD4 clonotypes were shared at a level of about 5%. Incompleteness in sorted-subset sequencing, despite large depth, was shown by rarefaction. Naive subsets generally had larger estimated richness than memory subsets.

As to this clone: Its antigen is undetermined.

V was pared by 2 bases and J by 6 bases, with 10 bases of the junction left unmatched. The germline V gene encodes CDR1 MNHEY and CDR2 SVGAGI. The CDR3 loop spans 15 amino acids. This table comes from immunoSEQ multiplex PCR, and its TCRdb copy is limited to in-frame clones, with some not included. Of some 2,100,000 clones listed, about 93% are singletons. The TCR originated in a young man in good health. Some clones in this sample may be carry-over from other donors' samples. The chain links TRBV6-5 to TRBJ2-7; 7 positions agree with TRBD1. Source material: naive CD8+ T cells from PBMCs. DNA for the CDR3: TGTGCCAGCAGTTACGCAACAGGGGTTTGGGGCGAGCAGTACTTC. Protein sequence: CASSYATGVWGEQYF.